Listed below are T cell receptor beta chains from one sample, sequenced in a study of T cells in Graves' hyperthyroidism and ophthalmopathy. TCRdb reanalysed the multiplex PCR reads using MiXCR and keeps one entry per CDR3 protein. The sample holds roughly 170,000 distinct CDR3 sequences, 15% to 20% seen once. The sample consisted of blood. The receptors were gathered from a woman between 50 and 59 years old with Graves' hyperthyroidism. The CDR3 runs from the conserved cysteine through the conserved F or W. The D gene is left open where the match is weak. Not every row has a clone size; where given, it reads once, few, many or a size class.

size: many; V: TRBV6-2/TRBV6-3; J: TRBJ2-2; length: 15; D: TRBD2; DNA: TGTGCCAGCAGAGCCCTAGCGGGGGGTTCCGGGGAGCTGTTTTTT; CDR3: CASRALAGGSGELFF
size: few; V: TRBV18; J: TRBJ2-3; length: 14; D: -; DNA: TGTGCCAGCTCACCAGCTTATAGCACAGATACGCAGTATTTT; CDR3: CASSPAYSTDTQYF
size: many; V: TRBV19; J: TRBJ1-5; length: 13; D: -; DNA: TGTGCCAGTAGGGACGGCAGCAATCAGCCCCAGCATTTT; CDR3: CASRDGSNQPQHF
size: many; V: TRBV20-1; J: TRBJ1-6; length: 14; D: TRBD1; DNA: TGCAGTGCACACAGGGGGGGTTTGGATTCACCCCTCCACTTT; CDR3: CSAHRGGLDSPLHF
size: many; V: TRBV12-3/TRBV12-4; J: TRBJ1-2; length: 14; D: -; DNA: TGTGCCAGCAGTGTATTTTCGGGAAGCTATGGCTACACCTTC; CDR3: CASSVFSGSYGYTF
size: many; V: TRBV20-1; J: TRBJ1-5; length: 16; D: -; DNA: TGCAGTGCTAGAGAGGGGGGACACTATAGCAATCAGCCCCAGCATTTT; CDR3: CSAREGGHYSNQPQHF
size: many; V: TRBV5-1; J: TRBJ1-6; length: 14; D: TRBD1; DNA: TGCGCCAGCAGGGACAGGGAAGATAATTCACCCCTCCACTTT; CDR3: CASRDREDNSPLHF
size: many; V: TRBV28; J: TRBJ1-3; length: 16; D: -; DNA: TGTGCCAGCAGTTTATATAGCGGAATCTCTGGAAACACCATATATTTT; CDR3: CASSLYSGISGNTIYF
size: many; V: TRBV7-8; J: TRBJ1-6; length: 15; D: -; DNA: TGTGCCAGCAGCTACATGCCCGGGGGTTATTCACCCCTCCACTTT; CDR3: CASSYMPGGYSPLHF
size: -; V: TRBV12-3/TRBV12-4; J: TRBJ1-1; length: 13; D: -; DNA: TGTGCCAGCAGGTTTGAGGCCCTCGCTGAAGCTTTCTTT; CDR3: CASRFEALAEAFF
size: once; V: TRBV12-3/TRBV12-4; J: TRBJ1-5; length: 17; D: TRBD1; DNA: TGTGCCAGCAGTGTATCTGGGACAGGGAGTTTCAATCAGCCCCAGCATTTT; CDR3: CASSVSGTGSFNQPQHF
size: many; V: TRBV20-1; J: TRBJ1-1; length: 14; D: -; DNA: TGCAGTGCTAGGGGACCCACAGGATACACTGAAGCTTTCTTT; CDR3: CSARGPTGYTEAFF
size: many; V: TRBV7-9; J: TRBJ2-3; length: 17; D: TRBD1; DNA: TGTGCCAGCAGCAGGCGGACAGGCTCCTTTGGTACAGATACGCAGTATTTT; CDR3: CASSRRTGSFGTDTQYF
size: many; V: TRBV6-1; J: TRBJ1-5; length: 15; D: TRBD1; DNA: TGTGCCAGCCGGGCCTTAGGCAGGGGGCATCAGCCCCAGCATTTT; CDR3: CASRALGRGHQPQHF
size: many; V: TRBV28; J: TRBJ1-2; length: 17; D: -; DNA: TGTGCCAGCATGAAGGTTACCGGGACACCCTTTGGCTATGGCTACACCTTC; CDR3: CASMKVTGTPFGYGYTF
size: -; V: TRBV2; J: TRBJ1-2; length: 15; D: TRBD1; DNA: TGTGCCAGCAGTGATCAGGGGGCAGGGGTCTATGGCTACACCTTC; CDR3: CASSDQGAGVYGYTF
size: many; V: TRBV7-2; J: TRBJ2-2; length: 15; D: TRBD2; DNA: TGTGCCAGCAGCTTAGTGGCGGGGGTGAACGGGGAGCTGTTTTTT; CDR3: CASSLVAGVNGELFF
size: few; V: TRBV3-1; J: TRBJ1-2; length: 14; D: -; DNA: TGTGCCAGCAGCCAAGATACGGGAGGCTATGGCTACACCTTC; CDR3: CASSQDTGGYGYTF
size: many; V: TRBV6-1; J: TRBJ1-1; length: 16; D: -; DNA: TGTGCCAGCAGTGATAGCTTTGGGACAAAGAACACTGAAGCTTTCTTT; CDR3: CASSDSFGTKNTEAFF
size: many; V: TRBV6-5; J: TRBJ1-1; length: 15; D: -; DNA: TGTGCCAGCAGTTACTCTTACCGACGGGGCGCTGAAGCTTTCTTT; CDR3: CASSYSYRRGAEAFF
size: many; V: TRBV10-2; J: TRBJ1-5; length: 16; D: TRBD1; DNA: TGCGCCAGCAGGGATAGGACAGGCTATAGCAATCAGCCCCAGCATTTT; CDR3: CASRDRTGYSNQPQHF
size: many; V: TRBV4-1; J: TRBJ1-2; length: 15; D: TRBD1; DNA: TGCGCCAGCAGCCCGCGGGACAGGGGAGGCTATGGCTACACCTTC; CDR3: CASSPRDRGGYGYTF
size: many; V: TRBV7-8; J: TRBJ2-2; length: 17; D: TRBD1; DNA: TGTGCCAGCTGTATACGGCAGGGGGCTCCGAACACCGGGGAGCTGTTTTTT; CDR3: CASCIRQGAPNTGELFF
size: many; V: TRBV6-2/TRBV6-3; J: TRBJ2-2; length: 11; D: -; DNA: TGTGCCAGCAGAGCTGCCGGGGAGCTGTTTTTT; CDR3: CASRAAGELFF
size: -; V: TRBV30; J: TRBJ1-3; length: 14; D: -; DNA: TGTGCCTGGAGGGAACAACGCTCTGGAAACACCATATATTTT; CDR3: CAWREQRSGNTIYF
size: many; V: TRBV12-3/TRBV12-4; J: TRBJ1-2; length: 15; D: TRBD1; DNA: TGTGCCAGCAGGACTCAGGGGGTCGGAGACTATGGCTACACCTTC; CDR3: CASRTQGVGDYGYTF
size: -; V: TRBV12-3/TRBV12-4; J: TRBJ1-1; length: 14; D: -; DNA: TGTGCCAGCAGTTTTTCCAACTTGAACACTGAAGCTTTCTTT; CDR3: CASSFSNLNTEAFF
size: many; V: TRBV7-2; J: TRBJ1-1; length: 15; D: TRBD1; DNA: TGTGCCAGCAGCACCTACAGGGGATTGAACACTGAAGCTTTCTTT; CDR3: CASSTYRGLNTEAFF
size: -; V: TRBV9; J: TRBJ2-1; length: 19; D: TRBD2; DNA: TGTGCCAGCAGCGTAGGAAGACTAGCGGGGGGCCGCTCCTACAATGAGCAGTTCTTC; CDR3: CASSVGRLAGGRSYNEQFF
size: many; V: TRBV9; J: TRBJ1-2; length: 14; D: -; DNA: TGTGCCAGCAGCGCCAGACAGATCTATTATGGCTACACCTTC; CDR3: CASSARQIYYGYTF
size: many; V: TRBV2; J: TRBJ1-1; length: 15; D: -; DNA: TGTGCCAGCAGCCTAGACCAGGGGCCGAACACTGAAGCTTTCTTT; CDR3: CASSLDQGPNTEAFF
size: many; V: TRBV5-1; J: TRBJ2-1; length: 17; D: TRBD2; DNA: TGCGCCAGCAGCTTGGCCGGAGTAGCGGGGAACTACAATGAGCAGTTCTTC; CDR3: CASSLAGVAGNYNEQFF
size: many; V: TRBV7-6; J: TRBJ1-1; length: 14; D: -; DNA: TGTGCCAGCAGCTTTGGGGGGGTGCACACTGAAGCTTTCTTT; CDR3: CASSFGGVHTEAFF
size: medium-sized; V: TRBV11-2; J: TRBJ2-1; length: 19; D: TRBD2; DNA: TGTGCCAGCAGCCCCCTCTCGGGACTAGCGGGGGCCGTATACAATGAGCAGTTCTTC; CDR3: CASSPLSGLAGAVYNEQFF
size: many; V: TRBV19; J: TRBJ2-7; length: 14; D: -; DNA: TGTGCCAGTAGTATAGTACGGGGAGCCTACGAGCAGTACTTC; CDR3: CASSIVRGAYEQYF
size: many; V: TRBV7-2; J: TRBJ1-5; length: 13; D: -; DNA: TGTGCCAGCAGCTTAGACAGGGATCAGCCCCAGCATTTT; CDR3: CASSLDRDQPQHF
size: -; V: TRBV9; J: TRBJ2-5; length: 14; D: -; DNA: TGTGCCAGCAGCGTTAATTCGTACCGAGAGACCCAGTACTTC; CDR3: CASSVNSYRETQYF
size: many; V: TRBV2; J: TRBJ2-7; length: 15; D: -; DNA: TGTGCCAGCAGTGGACCGGACCTAGGATCGTACGAGCAGTACTTC; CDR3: CASSGPDLGSYEQYF
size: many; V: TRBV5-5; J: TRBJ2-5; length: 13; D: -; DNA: TGTGCCAGCAGCCCGGCGGGACAAGAGACCCAGTACTTC; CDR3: CASSPAGQETQYF
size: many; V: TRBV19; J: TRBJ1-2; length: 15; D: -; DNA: TGTGCCAGTAGTATTAAGGCGGGCAGCAACTATGGCTACACCTTC; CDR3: CASSIKAGSNYGYTF
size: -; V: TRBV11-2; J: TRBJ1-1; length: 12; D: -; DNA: TGTGCCAGCAGTGGAGGGAACACTGAAGCTTTCTTT; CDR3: CASSGGNTEAFF
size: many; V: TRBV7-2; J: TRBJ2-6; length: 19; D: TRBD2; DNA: TGTGCCAGCAGCCCATACCGCGGGGGTCTGAGATCTGGGGCCAACGTCCTGACTTTC; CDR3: CASSPYRGGLRSGANVLTF
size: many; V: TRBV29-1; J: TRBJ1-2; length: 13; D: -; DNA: TGCAGCGTTGATAGGCAGGGGACCTATGGCTACACCTTC; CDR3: CSVDRQGTYGYTF
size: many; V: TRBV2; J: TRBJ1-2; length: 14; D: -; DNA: TGTGCCAGCAGAATACAGGGCCCTGTGTGGGGCTACACCTTC; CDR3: CASRIQGPVWGYTF
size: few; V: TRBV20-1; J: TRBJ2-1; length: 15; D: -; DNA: TGCAGTGCTAGAGGAGACAGGGGAGGGTACAATGAGCAGTTCTTC; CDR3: CSARGDRGGYNEQFF
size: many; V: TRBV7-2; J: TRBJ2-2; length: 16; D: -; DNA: TGTGCCAGCAGCTCTAGACAGGCCAGGAACACCGGGGAGCTGTTTTTT; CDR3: CASSSRQARNTGELFF
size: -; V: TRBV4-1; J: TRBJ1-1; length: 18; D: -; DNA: TGCGCCAGCAGCCTACGACCCCTAGTTGGAGGGCTGAACACTGAAGCTTTCTTT; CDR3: CASSLRPLVGGLNTEAFF
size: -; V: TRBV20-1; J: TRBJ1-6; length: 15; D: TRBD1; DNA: TGCAGTGCTAGAGAGAGACAGGGAGGTAATTCACCCATCCACTTT; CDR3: CSARERQGGNSPIHF
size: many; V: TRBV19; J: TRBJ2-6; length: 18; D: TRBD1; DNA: TGTGCCAGTAGTAAGTCTCCCGGGACAGGGACCGGGGCCAACGTCCTGACTTTC; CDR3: CASSKSPGTGTGANVLTF
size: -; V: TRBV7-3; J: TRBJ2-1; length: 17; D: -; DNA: TGTGCCAGCAGCTTATCGAACAGGGCCGCAGGTGTCGATGAGCAGTTCTTC; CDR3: CASSLSNRAAGVDEQFF
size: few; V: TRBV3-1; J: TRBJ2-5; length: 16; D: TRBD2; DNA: TGTGCCAGCAGCACCTCCGGGCGGGGGGATCAAGAGACCCAGTACTTC; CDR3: CASSTSGRGDQETQYF
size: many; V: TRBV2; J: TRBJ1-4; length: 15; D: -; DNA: TGTGCCAGCAGTCAGGAACAGGGCGTTAATGAAAAACTGTTTTTT; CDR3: CASSQEQGVNEKLFF
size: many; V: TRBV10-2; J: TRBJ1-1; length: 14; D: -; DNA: TGCGCCAGCAAACAGGGTAACCCGAACACTGAAGCTTTCTTT; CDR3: CASKQGNPNTEAFF
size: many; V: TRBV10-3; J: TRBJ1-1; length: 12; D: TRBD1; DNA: TGTGCCATCGGGACAGGGGACACTGAAGCTTTCTTT; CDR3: CAIGTGDTEAFF
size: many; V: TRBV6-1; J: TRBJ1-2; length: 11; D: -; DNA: TGTGCCAGCAGGGACTTCTATGGCTACACCTTC; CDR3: CASRDFYGYTF
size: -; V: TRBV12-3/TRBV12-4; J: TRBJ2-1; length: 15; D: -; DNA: TGTGCCAGCAGTTCCGGGGTAGCGGTATACAATGAGCAGTTCTTC; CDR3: CASSSGVAVYNEQFF